These T cell receptor beta chains were read from a single sample in a study of blood T cell repertoires in COVID-19. Assay used: immunoSEQ multiplex PCR; TCRdb lists only in-frame clones, some missing. In the table there are approximately 230,000 clones, more than 80% of which are singletons. The sequenced material came from peripheral blood. These receptor sequences come from a man aged 30-40 years who had recovered from COVID-19. The CDR3 runs from the conserved cysteine through the conserved F or W. The D gene is left open where the match is weak. Clone size appears in some rows only: once, few, many, or a class for an expanded clone.

>once|15|TRBV7-9|TRBJ2-3|-
TGTGCCAGCAACCAGGGCGGGACTAGCACAGATACGCAGTATTTT
CASNQGGTSTDTQYF
>-|15|TRBV7-2|TRBJ1-6|TRBD1
TGTGCCAGCAGCTTAACCGACAGGGTGGGGTCACCCCTCCACTTT
CASSLTDRVGSPLHF
>-|15|TRBV7-2|TRBJ1-1|-
TGTGCCAGCAGCACTAGGCCGGGGGAGAGAACTGAAGCTTTCTTT
CASSTRPGERTEAFF
>-|15|TRBV18|TRBJ1-2|-
TGTGCCAGCTCACCGCCGCGCGGTAGTAACTATGGCTACACCTTC
CASSPPRGSNYGYTF
>-|15|TRBV6-5|TRBJ1-1|TRBD1
TGTGCCAGCAGTCGGGGGACAGGGTGGGACACTGAAGCTTTCTTT
CASSRGTGWDTEAFF
>-|13|TRBV6-5|TRBJ1-2|-
TGTGCCAGCCATTGGGGGGGTAACTATGGCTACACCTTC
CASHWGGNYGYTF
>-|17|TRBV10-2|TRBJ2-2|TRBD2
TGCGCCAGCAACTCGAAATACGATCTAGCGGCTGCCGGGGAGCTGTTTTTT
CASNSKYDLAAAGELFF
>-|12|TRBV12-3/TRBV12-4|TRBJ1-2|TRBD1
TGTGCCAGCGGCAGGGGGCTGTCTGGCTACACCTTC
CASGRGLSGYTF
>-|15|TRBV5-1|TRBJ1-4|-
TGCGCCAGCAGCTTCGGAGGAGGGCGGGGTGAAAAACTGTTTTTT
CASSFGGGRGEKLFF
>-|16|TRBV2|TRBJ2-1|-
TGTGCCAGCAGTGAGAGGGTGAGCGGAAGACACAATGAGCAGTTCTTC
CASSERVSGRHNEQFF
>-|14|TRBV7-9|TRBJ1-2|-
TGTGCCAGCAGCTTAGCATCCGTTAACTATGGCTACACCTTC
CASSLASVNYGYTF
>-|14|TRBV9|TRBJ1-2|TRBD1
TGTGCCAGCAGCGCCTGGACAGGGCTCAGGGGCTACACCTTC
CASSAWTGLRGYTF
>-|14|TRBV19|TRBJ2-7|-
TGTGCCAGTTCGAGCGGGTCGAGCTCCTACGAGCAGTACTTC
CASSSGSSSYEQYF
>-|13|TRBV19|TRBJ1-2|-
TGTGCCAGTAGTATGAACAGGAACTATGGCTACACCTTC
CASSMNRNYGYTF
>-|15|TRBV5-1|TRBJ1-5|-
TGCGCCAGCAGCTTGGGGGTTACAGGGTATCAGCCCCAGCATTTT
CASSLGVTGYQPQHF
>once|19|TRBV19|TRBJ2-3|TRBD2
TGTGCCAGTAGTCCTCGTCCCGGGACTAGCGGGGGGCTCACAGATACGCAGTATTTT
CASSPRPGTSGGLTDTQYF
>-|16|TRBV7-9|TRBJ1-2|-
TGTGCCAGCAGCTCCCCTTTACAGAGAGCTTACTATGGCTACACCTTC
CASSSPLQRAYYGYTF
>-|15|TRBV10-3|TRBJ1-5|TRBD1
TGTGCCATCAGTCCCTCCTCGGACAGGGGGCAGCCCCAGCATTTT
CAISPSSDRGQPQHF
>once|18|TRBV7-9|TRBJ2-1|TRBD1
TGTGCCAGCAGCTCCATCAGACAGGGGGCAAGCTCCTACAATGAGCAGTTCTTC
CASSSIRQGASSYNEQFF
>-|16|TRBV3-1/TRBV3-2|TRBJ2-2|TRBD1
TGTGCCAGCAGCCAAGATCCCGACAGGGGCGTTGGGGAGCTGTTTTTT
CASSQDPDRGVGELFF
>-|13|TRBV11-2|TRBJ1-3|-
TGTGCCAGCTTCTGGACAGCGGGAAACACCATATATTTT
CASFWTAGNTIYF
>-|16|TRBV5-5|TRBJ2-3|TRBD2
TGTGCCAGCAGCTTACCGGGGGGGCCTCGCACAGATACGCAGTATTTT
CASSLPGGPRTDTQYF
>-|14|TRBV11-2|TRBJ1-2|TRBD1
TGTGCCAGCAGCTGGACAGGGGGGTCGCAAGGCTACACCTTC
CASSWTGGSQGYTF